This entry lists 21 T cell receptor beta chains sequenced from one sample in a study of cytomegalovirus exposure and HLA in healthy donors (dated by TCRdb to 2017 to 2019). To prepare the library, the immunoSEQ multiplex PCR assay was applied. TCRdb limited this immuneACCESS table to in-frame rearrangements with V and J called. A share of clones is missing; checked studies link under half to unresolved V genes, and the rest is unexplained. This sample is represented by 150,000 to 200,000 clones; roughly 82% of them were singletons. About 1.5% of the sample comes from the top ten. The material sequenced was PBMCs. These receptors all come from a woman between 18 and 29 years old in good health and CMV-seronegative.

V is TRBV5-1 and J is TRBJ2-6; 7 positions match TRBD1. Trimming took 4 bases from V and 0 from J; bases not matched to a gene: 16. Germline CDR1 and CDR2: SGHRS and YFSETQ. The CDR3 extends over 20 amino acids. Here the CDR3 reads CASSPRGGGTGASGANVLTF. The CDR3 DNA reads as TGCGCCAGCAGCCCGAGGGGTGGTGGTACAGGGGCCTCTGGGGCCAACGTCCTGACTTTC. The full variable domain, completed using reference TRBV5-1 and TRBJ2-6, is KAGVTQTPRYLIKTRGQQVTLSCSPISGHRSVSWYQQTPGQGLQFLFEYFSETQRNKGNFPGRFSGRQFSNSRSEMNVSTLELGDSALYLCASSPRGGGTGASGANVLTFGAGSRLTVL.

This sequence joins TRBV5-1 and TRBJ2-3, with D possibly TRBD1 on 6 matching bases. Trimming took off 4 bases at V and 6 bases at J, with 15 bases between the two ends. The length of the CDR3 is 14 residues. Germline values: CDR1 SGHRS, CDR2 YFSETQ. The CDR3 DNA reads TGCGCCAGCAGCATAGGACAGCCATCCGATACGCAGTATTTT. Amino acid sequence: CASSIGQPSDTQYF.

The chain joins TRBV5-4 to TRBJ1-2; 9 nucleotides agree with TRBD1. J was trimmed by 8 bases and V by 4 bases; bases with no gene match: 9. Germline V gives CDR1 SGHNT, CDR2 YYREEE (reference sequence). This CDR3 has 14 residues. In nucleotides, the CDR3 is TGTGCCAGCAGCCGGACAGGGGAAAGGGAAGGCTACACCTTC. Translation gives CASSRTGEREGYTF.

The chain has TRBV6-5 and TRBJ1-1; D may be TRBD1 (5 bases). V lost 8 bases to trimming and J lost 2 bases, with 18 bases between them. Per germline, CDR1 MNHEY and CDR2 SVGAGI. The CDR3 loop spans 15 amino acids. CDR3 residues: CASRIWGRDNTEAFF. Written as DNA, the CDR3 is TGTGCCAGCCGTATCTGGGGCAGAGATAACACTGAAGCTTTCTTT.

The rearrangement joins TRBV6-1 to TRBJ2-2, with TRBD1 as a possible D gene (6 bases). The CDR3 totals 13 residues. CDR1 and CDR2 from the germline V gene are MNHNS and SASEGT. V shed 7 bases and J shed 1 base, with 7 bases lying between them. The CDR3: CASTGVNTGELFF. Here the CDR3 DNA reads TGTGCCAGCACAGGGGTGAACACCGGGGAGCTGTTTTTT.

This chain uses TRBV5-1 with TRBJ2-1, with 13 positions matching TRBD2. The CDR3 is made up of 17 amino acids. Per germline, CDR1 SGHRS and CDR2 YFSETQ. V shed 4 bases and J 5 bases; nucleotides not matched to a gene: 9. CDR3 loop: CASSAVGTSGVNNEQFF. The CDR3 DNA reads TGCGCCAGCAGCGCAGTTGGGACTAGCGGGGTAAACAATGAGCAGTTCTTC.

The chain couples TRBV7-9 to TRBJ1-5; perhaps TRBD1 as D (6 bases). V lost 5 bases and J lost 13, with 15 bases in between. Germline lookup yields CDR1 SEHNR and CDR2 FQNEAQ (reference sequence). The CDR3 length is 12 residues. CDR3 region: CASSPPTGLQHF. CDR3 nucleotide sequence: TGTGCCAGCAGCCCGCCTACAGGGTTGCAGCATTTT.

The chain couples TRBV11-2 to TRBJ1-5, with D unclear. The germline V gene encodes CDR1 SGHAT and CDR2 FQNNGV. Trimming left V 3 bases short and J 2 bases short, with 11 bases between. CDR3 length: 15 amino acids. The CDR3 reads CASSLGGEGNQPQHF. The CDR3 DNA sequence: TGTGCCAGCAGCTTGGGAGGAGAAGGCAATCAGCCCCAGCATTTT.

The chain uses TRBV30 and TRBJ1-5, with TRBD1 matching 7 bases. This CDR3 comprises 14 residues. Germline lookup yields CDR1 GTSNPN and CDR2 SVGIG (reference sequence). V trimming: 2 bases; J trimming: 3 bases; junction bases outside the gene matches: 4. The DNA for the CDR3 is TGTGCCTGGAGTCCGGACAGGACCAATCAGCCCCAGCATTTT. Amino acids: CAWSPDRTNQPQHF.

This clone was counted a single time. The chain joins TRBV5-1 to TRBJ2-7; 7 positions agree with TRBD2. V dropped 3 bases and J dropped 3; count of bases not matched to a gene: 9. CDR1 SGHRS and CDR2 YFSETQ come from the germline V gene. The CDR3 spans 15 residues. The CDR3 DNA reads as TGCGCCAGCAGCTGGGACGGGGGGACTTTCTACGAGCAGTACTTC. Protein: CASSWDGGTFYEQYF.

This clone came up once. This chain links TRBV5-1 with TRBJ2-3; 12 bases fit TRBD1. CDR3 length: 16 amino acids. Trimming at V came to 1 base and at J to 4 bases, leaving 4 bases not matched to a gene. Looked up from germline, CDR1 is SGHRS and CDR2 is YFSETQ. The CDR3 DNA reads TGCGCCAGCAGCTTGTCGGGACAGGGGGCCTCAGATACGCAGTATTTT. It codes for CASSLSGQGASDTQYF.

In this sample, this clone turned up a few times. This sequence joins TRBV12-5 and TRBJ2-7; D might be TRBD1 (6 bases). The V end was cut by 4 bases, the J end by 3 bases, with 10 bases between. There are 13 residues in the CDR3. Per germline, CDR1 LGHNT and CDR2 FRNRAP. CDR3 nucleotide sequence: TGTGCTAGTGGTTCCTGGACAGACTACGAGCAGTACTTC. Translated: CASGSWTDYEQYF.

The chain recombines TRBV4-1 with TRBJ1-1, with 9 nucleotides matching TRBD1. The J segment lost 2 bases and the V segment lost 4 bases, leaving 2 bases of the junction unmatched. CDR1 and CDR2 from the germline V gene are MGHRA and YSYEKL. CDR3 size: 14 residues. The CDR3 loop reads CASSLGQGNTEAFF. CDR3 nucleotides: TGCGCCAGCAGCCTGGGACAGGGCAACACTGAAGCTTTCTTT.

V usage is TRBV10-1 and J usage is TRBJ2-7; no reliable D call. The V and J ends lost 0 bases and 5 bases respectively, with 11 bases between them. There are 14 residues in the CDR3. In germline, CDR1 is WNHNN, CDR2 SYGVQD (reference sequence). The DNA for the CDR3 is TGCGCCAGCAGTGAGTCGGCCCAGGTCCACGAGCAGTACTTC. It yields the protein CASSESAQVHEQYF.

The chain combines TRBV9 with TRBJ2-5, with D possibly matching TRBD1 (5 bases). The CDR3 length is 14 residues. The V gene's germline CDR1 is SGDLS and CDR2 YYNGEE. Between the trimmed V and J ends, which lost 0 bases and 0 bases, there was a span of 6 bases. The CDR3 sequence is CASSVAGNQETQYF. In DNA form, the CDR3 reads TGTGCCAGCAGCGTAGCAGGGAACCAAGAGACCCAGTACTTC.

In this sample, this clone turned up once. The chain has TRBV5-1 and TRBJ2-5; 8 bases fit TRBD2. J gave up 2 bases and V 4 bases, and 10 bases lay outside the gene matches. Germline V gene lookup returns CDR1 SGHRS and CDR2 YFSETQ. This CDR3 has 16 residues. This chain's CDR3 is CASSLGTSGGQETQYF. The CDR3 bases are TGCGCCAGCAGCCTCGGAACTAGCGGAGGACAAGAGACCCAGTACTTC.

The rearrangement joins TRBV5-1 to TRBJ1-2; no definite D call. V was cut by 0 bases and J by 6 bases, with 12 bases left in between. Germline V gives CDR1 SGHRS, CDR2 YFSETQ. This CDR3 spans 14 amino acids. CDR3 sequence reads: CASSLVEREDGYTF. In nucleotides, the CDR3 is TGCGCCAGCAGCTTGGTGGAACGGGAAGATGGCTACACCTTC.

Worth noting for this clone: The same CDR3 also results from other DNA sequences found in this sample. The chain is built from TRBV5-1 and TRBJ1-1; D perhaps matches TRBD1 (6 bases). Germline V gives CDR1 SGHRS, CDR2 YFSETQ. The CDR3 extends over 14 amino acids. V dropped 4 bases and J dropped 0 bases, with 10 bases sitting between them. CDR3 DNA: TGCGCCAGCAGCCTGGGGGGCATGAACACTGAAGCTTTCTTT. Its protein product is CASSLGGMNTEAFF.

This chain connects TRBV6-1 to TRBJ2-2; D gene unclear. This CDR3 is 14 amino acids long. Trimming removed 10 bases from V and 8 bases from J, with 20 bases in between. CDR1 is MNHNS and CDR2 is SASEGT in the germline V gene. CDR3 sequence: CATTSRLVMGELFF. The CDR3 DNA reads TGTGCCACCACTTCCCGCCTCGTCATGGGGGAGCTGTTTTTT.

This rearrangement joins TRBV19 to TRBJ1-1; TRBD1 agrees at 10 bases. This CDR3 region has 15 residues. Trimming at V came to 4 bases and at J to 11 bases, leaving 13 bases not matched to a gene. Germline CDR1 LNHDA, CDR2 SQIVND (reference sequence). CDR3 bases: TGTGCCAGTAGTACCAATTGGAAAGACAGGGGGCTTGCTTTCTTT. It yields the protein CASSTNWKDRGLAFF. Full variable domain (remainder filled in from reference TRBV19 and TRBJ1-1): DGGITQSPKYLFRKEGQNVTLSCEQNLNHDAMYWYRQDPGQGLRLIYYSQIVNDFQKGDIAEGYSVSREKKESFPLTVTSAQKNPTAFYLCASSTNWKDRGLAFFGQGTRLTVV.

This chain links TRBV6-6 with TRBJ2-7; 8 bases match TRBD1. V lost 5 bases to trimming and J lost 3 bases; unmatched junction nucleotides: 0. This CDR3 contains 12 residues. Looked up from germline, CDR1 is MNHNY and CDR2 is SVGAGI (reference sequence). For the CDR3, the DNA is TGTGCCAGCAGTACAGGGGGCTACGAGCAGTACTTC. Amino acid sequence: CASSTGGYEQYF.